This TCR beta chain comes out of a study of T cell responses to AZD1222 COVID-19 vaccine. Whole-study findings and limits: Clonal diversity may have been underestimated in mostly white British donors.

This CDR3 is built from 15 residues. CDR1 is SNHLY and CDR2 is FYNNEI in the germline V gene. Losses at the gene ends were 5 bases for V and 4 bases for J; bases not matched to a gene: 6. Method: immunoSEQ multiplex PCR; TCRdb's copy keeps in-frame clones and lacks some. This table holds about 190,000 clones, roughly 93% found once. About this clone: Its antigen is unidentified.

Sequencing used peripheral blood, obtained on day 0 of AZD1222 vaccination. The chain combines TRBV2 with TRBJ2-1; 9 nucleotides align to TRBD1. The source of this sequence is an adult in good health. Here the CDR3 DNA reads TGTGCCAGCAGTCCACAGGGGGCGGGGTACAATGAGCAGTTCTTC. This sequence encodes CASSPQGAGYNEQFF.